This T cell receptor beta chain was captured by sequencing in a study of T cell repertoires in cytomegalovirus infection. Study background: TCR beta signatures that were public indicated CMV infection and matching HLA type. General observations from the study: CMV carriers with the relevant HLA were identified by cumulative public TCR beta family frequency.

TCRdb used MiXCR to reprocess the reads, holding one entry per CDR3 protein. The sample has 65,000 to 90,000 distinct CDR3 sequences, under 5% seen once. This clonotype has ten or more counts. Its antigen is unknown. With 6 bases clipped from V and 10 bases from J, the junction kept 9 bases outside the gene matches. There are 13 residues in the CDR3. The receptor's source is a human donor in good health (CMV status not recorded). Some clones in this sample may be carry-over from other donors' samples. The sequencing sample was made of PBMCs. The J gene is TRBJ2-1, the V gene TRBV12-3 or TRBV12-4; 7 nucleotides line up with TRBD2. CDR3 protein: CASRPTGGFEQFF. The CDR3 bases are TGTGCCAGCAGACCCACGGGGGGATTCGAGCAGTTCTTC.